The T cell receptor beta chain described here comes from a study of blood T cells in healthy people across ages. Study conclusions and caveats: Per-million-T-cell TCR beta diversity fell roughly linearly with age.

A J-beta primer mix and a sample-barcoded 5' primer were used in a second PCR of roughly 7 to 12 cycles. TCRdb re-called the 5' RACE reads through MiXCR, storing one row per CDR3 protein. Seen here are about 620,000 distinct CDR3 sequences, 20% to 25% observed once, and the top ten hold 3% to 4%. Concerning this clonotype: The target antigen is unknown.

Healthy Russian Caucasian donors spanned ages 6 to 90 years. Peripheral blood from each donor was collected in a volume of roughly 9.2 milliliters. V was cut by 4 bases and J by 6 bases, with 10 bases left in between. This CDR3 spans 13 amino acids. Germline CDR1 SGHTS, CDR2 YDEGEE. This clonotype was sampled from a man in his sixties or seventies in good health. The chain couples TRBV5-8 to TRBJ2-2; D is undetermined. Sequencing used blood. The CDR3 DNA is TGTGCCAGCAGCAACCTGTTTCCCGGGGAGCTGTTTTTT. It translates to CASSNLFPGELFF.